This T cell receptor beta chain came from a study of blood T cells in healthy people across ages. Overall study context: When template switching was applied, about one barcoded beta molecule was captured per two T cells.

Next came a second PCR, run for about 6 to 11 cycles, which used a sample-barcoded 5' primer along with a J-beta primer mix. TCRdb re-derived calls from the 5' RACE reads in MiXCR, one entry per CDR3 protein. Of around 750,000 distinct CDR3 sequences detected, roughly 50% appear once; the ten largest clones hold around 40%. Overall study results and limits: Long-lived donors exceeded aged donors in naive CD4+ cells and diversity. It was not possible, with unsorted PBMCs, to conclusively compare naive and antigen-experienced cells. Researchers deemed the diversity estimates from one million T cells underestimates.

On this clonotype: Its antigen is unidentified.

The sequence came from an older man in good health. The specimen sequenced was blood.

The CDR3 DNA is TGTGCCAGCAGCGGACCCCGGGACCAAGTCTCCTCTGGGGCCAACGTCCTGACTTTC. It is translated as CASSGPRDQVSSGANVLTF. V usage is TRBV9 and J usage is TRBJ2-6, with D perhaps TRBD1 or TRBD2 (5 bases each). The CDR3 is made up of 19 amino acids. The V gene's germline CDR1 is SGDLS and CDR2 YYNGEE. V was clipped by 3 bases and J by 0 bases, with 19 bases between them.